Listed below are T cell receptor beta chains from one sample, sequenced in a study of T cell responses to AZD1222 COVID-19 vaccine. Sequencing used immunoSEQ multiplex PCR; TCRdb keeps in-frame clones, though not all of them. The table has around 89,000 clones, around 91% seen once; the top ten hold 5% to 6.5%. The starting material was peripheral blood, obtained 28 days after the second AZD1222 dose. The source of these receptors is an adult who received the AZD1222 COVID-19 vaccine. Both conserved end residues are part of each CDR3. A D gene is named only where the DNA matches it firmly. Not all rows give a size; the values are once, few, many and, for expanded clones, a class.

cdr3_nt,cdr3_aa,v_call,clone_size,j_call,d_call
TGCGCCAGCAGCTTTCGGACGGAGAACACCGGGGAGCTGTTTTTT,CASSFRTENTGELFF,TRBV5-1,NA,TRBJ2-2,NA
TGTGCCAGCAGCTTGGGACTGTACAAAGAGACCCAGTACTTC,CASSLGLYKETQYF,TRBV11-3,NA,TRBJ2-5,NA
TGTGCCAGCAGCTTAAGTACGGGACTGCGTCATTATAATTCACCCCTCCACTTT,CASSLSTGLRHYNSPLHF,TRBV7-9,NA,TRBJ1-6,NA
TGTGCCTGGAGTGGGGGACAGATCTCCTACAATGAGCAGTTCTTC,CAWSGGQISYNEQFF,TRBV30,NA,TRBJ2-1,TRBD1
TGCGCCAGCAGCCCCGTGGGGGTCCAGTCCTATGGCTACACCTTC,CASSPVGVQSYGYTF,TRBV5-1,NA,TRBJ1-2,NA
TGTGCCAGCAGCTTGGTTGAAGGGGGCTACTATGGCTACACCTTC,CASSLVEGGYYGYTF,TRBV5-6,NA,TRBJ1-2,TRBD1
TGTGCCAGCAGCCTCGGCCATGCGTATTCACCCCTCCACTTT,CASSLGHAYSPLHF,TRBV14,NA,TRBJ1-6,NA
TGTGCCAGCAGCTTAGATAGAGGGGACCGTCAGTACTTC,CASSLDRGDRQYF,TRBV11-2,NA,TRBJ2-7,NA
TGTGCCAGCAGCTTAGGGACAGCGAACACTGAAGCTTTCTTT,CASSLGTANTEAFF,TRBV7-3,NA,TRBJ1-1,TRBD1
TGTGCCAGCACTTCGGGGGAAAGCTATGGCTACACCTTC,CASTSGESYGYTF,TRBV2,NA,TRBJ1-2,NA
TGTGCCACCAGCCCTGGAAACACCATATATTTT,CATSPGNTIYF,TRBV15,NA,TRBJ1-3,NA
TGTGCCAGCAGCTTAATAAACGCTGAAGCTTTCTTT,CASSLINAEAFF,TRBV5-6,NA,TRBJ1-1,NA
TGTGCCAGCAGTCAGGGACTAGCGGGGGGGCGGAATCAAGAGACCCAGTACTTC,CASSQGLAGGRNQETQYF,TRBV7-2,few,TRBJ2-5,TRBD2
TGCGCCACCAAAGGTCAGGGGGCGGAAGCTTTCTTT,CATKGQGAEAFF,TRBV5-1,NA,TRBJ1-1,TRBD1
TGTGCCAGCAGTTTATTTGGATTTACTGAAGCTTTCTTT,CASSLFGFTEAFF,TRBV27,NA,TRBJ1-1,NA
TGTGCCAGCAGCTTGGCGCGAGGATCCTACACCTTC,CASSLARGSYTF,TRBV5-5,NA,TRBJ1-2,NA
TGTGCCAGCAGCTTAGGAGGGTTAATAAACAATGAGCAGTTCTTC,CASSLGGLINNEQFF,TRBV7-6,NA,TRBJ2-1,NA
TGTGCCAGCAGTAAAGATAAAAAACTGTTTTTT,CASSKDKKLFF,TRBV27,NA,TRBJ1-4,NA
TGTGCCAGCAGCTTAATCCAGGGGACTGAAGCTTTCTTT,CASSLIQGTEAFF,TRBV7-2,few,TRBJ1-1,NA
TGTGCCAGTAGTATTTTAGGGGCTGAGTCCAAAAACATTCAGTACTTC,CASSILGAESKNIQYF,TRBV19,NA,TRBJ2-4,NA
TGTGCCAGCAGCTCCTTCTACACCGGGGAGCTGTTTTTT,CASSSFYTGELFF,TRBV7-2,NA,TRBJ2-2,NA
TGTGCCACCAGCAGCGCTCGGGGTACTGAGCAGTTCTTC,CATSSARGTEQFF,TRBV15,NA,TRBJ2-1,NA
TGCGCCAGCAGCCCTCAGAGGGGGCGCGTCGGGGAGCTGTTTTTT,CASSPQRGRVGELFF,TRBV5-1,NA,TRBJ2-2,TRBD1
TGTGCCAGCAGCTTGGGGGGAGGCAATCAGCCCCAGCATTTT,CASSLGGGNQPQHF,TRBV9,NA,TRBJ1-5,NA
TGTGCCATCAGCCAGGGAGCGGTTGGGACAGATACGCAGTATTTT,CAISQGAVGTDTQYF,TRBV10-3,once,TRBJ2-3,NA
TGCGCCAGCAGTCCCCTTGCGGGGGGGCGAGAGACCCAGTACTTC,CASSPLAGGRETQYF,TRBV10-2,few,TRBJ2-5,TRBD2
TGTGCCAGCAGCTCCAGGGGAGGTGGAAACACCATATATTTT,CASSSRGGGNTIYF,TRBV7-6,NA,TRBJ1-3,NA
TGTGCCAGCAGTGAGGGACCCCAAGGGGTAGGTCTCAATCAGCCCCAGCATTTT,CASSEGPQGVGLNQPQHF,TRBV6-1,NA,TRBJ1-5,NA
TGTGCCAGCAGTACCGACAACCGCCCCACTGAAGCTTTCTTT,CASSTDNRPTEAFF,TRBV6-5,NA,TRBJ1-1,NA
TGTGCCAGCAGCTACCCTCGGAGTAGGGGAGGTATGAACACTGAAGCTTTCTTT,CASSYPRSRGGMNTEAFF,TRBV7-9,NA,TRBJ1-1,NA
TGCGCCAGCAGCCAAGATCCCACAGGGATTTCACCCCTCCACTTT,CASSQDPTGISPLHF,TRBV4-3,NA,TRBJ1-6,NA
TGTGCCAGCGGCCAGGACAGCATCCTGAATAATTCACCCCTCCACTTT,CASGQDSILNNSPLHF,TRBV18,few,TRBJ1-6,NA
TGTGCCAGCAGTCATACAGGGGGGGCCTTTGGTGGCTACACCTTC,CASSHTGGAFGGYTF,TRBV6-5,NA,TRBJ1-2,TRBD1
TGTGCCAGCAGCTCCAGTTGGGGGGCGCGGGACAAGCAGTTCTTC,CASSSSWGARDKQFF,TRBV11-3,NA,TRBJ2-1,NA
TGCGCCAGCAGCTTGGTCCTAGCGGGGGGACTAAAGAAGACCCAGTACTTC,CASSLVLAGGLKKTQYF,TRBV5-1,NA,TRBJ2-5,TRBD2
TGTGCCAGCAACGGAGCCGGGACAGGGGGAACCTACGAGCAGTACTTC,CASNGAGTGGTYEQYF,TRBV2,once,TRBJ2-7,TRBD1
TGTGCCAGCAGACCCGAGGGGACAGTTGAGACATGGACCCTCCACTTT,CASRPEGTVETWTLHF,TRBV7-8,NA,TRBJ1-6,TRBD1
TGTGCCAGCAGCAATCCAGGGAACACCATATATTTT,CASSNPGNTIYF,TRBV7-6,NA,TRBJ1-3,NA
TGTGCCAGCAGTTTTCGGGTAGACTACGAGCAGTACTTC,CASSFRVDYEQYF,TRBV12-3/TRBV12-4,once,TRBJ2-7,NA
TGTGCCAGCAGCGACACCGGGGAGCTGTTTTTT,CASSDTGELFF,TRBV7-3,NA,TRBJ2-2,NA
TGCAGCGTGACGGGGCGTAATGAGCAGTTCTTC,CSVTGRNEQFF,TRBV29-1,NA,TRBJ2-1,NA
TGTGCCAGCAGTTACGGTGGGGACAGGGTTAGCGGGGAGCTGTTTTTT,CASSYGGDRVSGELFF,TRBV6-5,NA,TRBJ2-2,TRBD1
TGTGCCAGCAGTTACTCGGTTAAGGGGTACGAGCAGTACTTC,CASSYSVKGYEQYF,TRBV6-5,NA,TRBJ2-7,NA
TGTGCCAGTATGAGCGGACTAGCGGGGGGGCTTAGGCCAGATACGCAGTATTTT,CASMSGLAGGLRPDTQYF,TRBV19,NA,TRBJ2-3,TRBD2
TGTGCCAGCAGCCGCCGGGGAGGAGATACGCAGTATTTT,CASSRRGGDTQYF,TRBV3-1/TRBV3-2,NA,TRBJ2-3,NA
TGTGCCAGCAGCCAAGGAGGGCCGGCCGGATACTATGGCTACACCTTC,CASSQGGPAGYYGYTF,TRBV14,NA,TRBJ1-2,NA
TGTGCCACCAGTGAAACCAGGGTAACCGGGGAGCTGTTTTTT,CATSETRVTGELFF,TRBV24-1,few,TRBJ2-2,NA
TGTGCCAGCAGCTTAGGCGTGGGGGTCTATGGCTACACCTTC,CASSLGVGVYGYTF,TRBV7-9,NA,TRBJ1-2,NA
TGTGCCAGCAGTTTATCGGGGGCTAATGAAAAACTGTTTTTT,CASSLSGANEKLFF,TRBV27,NA,TRBJ1-4,NA
TGCGCCAGCAGCCTGGGGACAGGGATCACAGATACGCAGTATTTT,CASSLGTGITDTQYF,TRBV5-1,once,TRBJ2-3,TRBD1
TGTGCCAGCATCGGCCTAGCAAACACCGGGGAGCTGTTTTTT,CASIGLANTGELFF,TRBV2,NA,TRBJ2-2,NA
TGCGCCAGCACCCTTACTGCCAGCTCCTACGAGCAGTACTTC,CASTLTASSYEQYF,TRBV10-2,NA,TRBJ2-7,NA
TGTGCCAGCAGTGAGACCGGGACAAGTGAGGCTTTCTTT,CASSETGTSEAFF,TRBV6-1,NA,TRBJ1-1,NA
TGTGCCAGCAGTTTAATTAGTAGTAGCATTCAGTACTTC,CASSLISSSIQYF,TRBV6-5,NA,TRBJ2-4,NA
TGTGCCAGCAGCGGAACAGGACGCCGTAACTATGGCTACACCTTC,CASSGTGRRNYGYTF,TRBV9,once,TRBJ1-2,NA
TGTGCCAGCAGTGAATGGAGGAGGGGGGGAGAGGAGCAGTACTTC,CASSEWRRGGEEQYF,TRBV6-1,NA,TRBJ2-7,NA
TGTGCCAGCAGCTTTTGGGGGCTTAGGAAGGCTCGAGCGTGTAACGAGCAGTACTTC,CASSFWGLRKARACNEQYF,TRBV7-3,few,TRBJ2-7,NA